The 8 T cell receptor beta chains reported below all come from one sample, sequenced in a study of Graves' ophthalmopathy and Graves' hyperthyroidism. Amplified TCR beta CDR3 regions were obtained using RNA transcripts as template. Investigators did first-round RT-PCR with HTBI primers, then second-round multiplex PCR. TCRdb processed the multiplex PCR reads anew with MiXCR; each CDR3 protein has one entry. Of 350,000 to 450,000 distinct CDR3 sequences detected, 18% appear once; the ten largest clones hold roughly 1.5%. The specimen sequenced was peripheral blood. These receptors originate from a young woman with Graves' ophthalmopathy.

This clonotype was recorded many times. The V and J genes are TRBV18 and TRBJ2-5, with D possibly being TRBD2 (6 bases). Trimming pared 6 bases from V and 3 bases from J, leaving 20 bases between. The CDR3 sequence is 16 residues long. Germline V gene sequence: CDR1 KGHSH, CDR2 LQKENI. CDR3 protein: CASSRSFTEREETQYF. The CDR3 DNA reads as TGTGCCAGCTCCCGGAGCTTCACGGAGCGGGAAGAGACCCAGTACTTC.

This chain connects TRBV2 to TRBJ1-5; D is possibly TRBD1 (6 bases). Germline V lookup: CDR1 SNHLY, CDR2 FYNNEI. This CDR3 has 15 residues. V lost 3 bases to trimming and J lost 7 bases, with 16 bases between them. Here the CDR3 reads CASSDIVGGRQPQHF. CDR3 coding DNA: TGTGCCAGCAGTGATATAGTGGGGGGGCGACAGCCCCAGCATTTT.

This clonotype occurred many times. The chain links TRBV5-1 to TRBJ2-7; TRBD2 might be the D (6 bases). Germline V gives CDR1 SGHRS, CDR2 YFSETQ. V lost 6 bases to trimming and J lost 7 bases, with 14 bases between them. The length of the CDR3 is 12 residues. The CDR3 is CASKEGSGEQYF. The CDR3 DNA is TGCGCCAGCAAGGAGGGTTCGGGGGAGCAGTACTTC.

This clonotype appeared many times. This sequence joins TRBV9 and TRBJ2-7; 7 bases are shared with TRBD1. Looked up from germline, CDR1 is SGDLS and CDR2 is YYNGEE. The CDR3 is 14 amino acids. V lost 9 bases, J lost 7 bases, and 16 bases stayed unmatched. CDR3 protein: CANWTGFSPIEQYF. The CDR3 bases are TGTGCCAACTGGACAGGATTCTCCCCTATAGAGCAGTACTTC. The whole variable domain, remainder taken from reference TRBV9 and TRBJ2-7, is DSGVTQTPKHLITATGQRVTLRCSPRSGDLSVYWYQQSLDQGLQFLIQYYNGEERAKGNILERFSAQQFPDLHSELNLSSLELGDSALYFCANWTGFSPIEQYFGPGTRLTVT.

The V gene is TRBV7-2, the J gene TRBJ1-3, with D unclear. Germline V gene lookup returns CDR1 SGHTA and CDR2 FQGNSA. The CDR3 runs to 16 residues. V lost 0 bases and J 0 bases, leaving 9 bases between the germline ends. CDR3 sequence: CASSLAGPSSGNTIYF. In DNA, the CDR3 is TGTGCCAGCAGCTTAGCAGGACCCAGCTCTGGAAACACCATATATTTT.

Many counts were recorded for this clonotype. This chain links TRBV6-1 with TRBJ1-5; 10 nucleotides match TRBD1. The V and J ends lost 2 bases and 8 bases, in that order; junction bases with no gene match: 9. Germline assignment: CDR1 MNHNS and CDR2 SASEGT. This CDR3 contains 16 residues. The CDR3 DNA is TGTGCCAGCAGTGAAAGGTTGACAGGGGGCGCGAAGCCCCAGCATTTT. It encodes CASSERLTGGAKPQHF.

This clonotype has a count of ten or more. The chain joins TRBV20-1 to TRBJ1-5; a possible D gene is TRBD1 (6 bases). Germline CDR1 and CDR2: DFQATT and SNEGSKA (reference sequence). The ends were cut back, 1 base at V and 0 bases at J, with 19 bases in the middle. This CDR3 is 18 amino acids long. Written as DNA, the CDR3 is TGCAGTGCTAGAGGGGGGGTAGGACAGCGATATAGCAATCAGCCCCAGCATTTT. Translation gives CSARGGVGQRYSNQPQHF.

This clonotype showed up many times. The chain has TRBV20-1 and TRBJ1-5; D is ambiguous. The CDR3 totals 12 residues. The V end lost 7 bases, the J end lost 2 bases, and 9 bases lay between the germline ends. The germline V gene encodes CDR1 DFQATT and CDR2 SNEGSKA (reference sequence). CDR3 sequence reads: CSVSSGNQPQHF. CDR3 in DNA: TGCAGTGTTAGCTCAGGCAATCAGCCCCAGCATTTT.